The subject of this entry is one T cell receptor (beta chain). Method: immunoSEQ multiplex PCR; TCRdb's copy keeps in-frame clones and lacks some. The sample yields about 240,000 clones, around nine tenths seen once. Looked up from germline, CDR1 is SGHAT and CDR2 is FQNNGV. V shed 7 bases, J shed 4 bases, and the junction held 10 bases outside the gene matches. The CDR3 is 15 residues long. This sample was taken from a study of blood T cell repertoires in COVID-19. The V and J genes are TRBV11-2 and TRBJ2-3; TRBD2 agrees at 8 bases. Material: PBMCs or T cells enriched from blood (not recorded which). This receptor was taken from a woman in her 30s who had recovered from COVID-19. The CDR3 nucleotides are TGTGCCAGCACCCCCCGGGAGGGTAGTGCAGATACGCAGTATTTT. Residues: CASTPREGSADTQYF.